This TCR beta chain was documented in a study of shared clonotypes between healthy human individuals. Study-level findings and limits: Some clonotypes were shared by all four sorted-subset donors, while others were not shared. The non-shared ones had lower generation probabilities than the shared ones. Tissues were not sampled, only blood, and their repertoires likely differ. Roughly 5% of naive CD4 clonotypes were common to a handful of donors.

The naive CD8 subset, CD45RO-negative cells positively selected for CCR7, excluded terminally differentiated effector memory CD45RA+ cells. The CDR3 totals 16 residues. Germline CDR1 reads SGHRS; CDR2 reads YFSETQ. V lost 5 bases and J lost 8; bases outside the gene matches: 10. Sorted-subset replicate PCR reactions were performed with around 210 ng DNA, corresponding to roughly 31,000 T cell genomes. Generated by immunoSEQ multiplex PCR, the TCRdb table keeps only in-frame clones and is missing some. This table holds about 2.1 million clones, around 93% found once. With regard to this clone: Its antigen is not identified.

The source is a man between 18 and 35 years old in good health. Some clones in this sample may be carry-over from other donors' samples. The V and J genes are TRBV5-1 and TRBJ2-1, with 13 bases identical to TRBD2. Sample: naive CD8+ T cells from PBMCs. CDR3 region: CASRVGTSGIGDEQFF. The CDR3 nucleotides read TGCGCCAGCAGAGTCGGGACTAGCGGGATTGGGGATGAGCAGTTCTTC.